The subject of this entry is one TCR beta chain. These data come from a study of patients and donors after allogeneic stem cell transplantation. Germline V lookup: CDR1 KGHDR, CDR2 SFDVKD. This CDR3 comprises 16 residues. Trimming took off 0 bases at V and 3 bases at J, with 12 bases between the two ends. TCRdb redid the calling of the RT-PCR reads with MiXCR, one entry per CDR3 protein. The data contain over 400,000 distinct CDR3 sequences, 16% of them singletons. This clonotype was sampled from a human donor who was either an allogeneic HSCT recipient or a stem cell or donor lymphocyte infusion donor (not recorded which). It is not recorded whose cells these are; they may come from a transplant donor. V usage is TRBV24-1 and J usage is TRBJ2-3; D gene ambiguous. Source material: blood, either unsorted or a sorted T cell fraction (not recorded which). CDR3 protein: CATSDLRAVGTDTQYF. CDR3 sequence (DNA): TGTGCCACCAGTGATTTGCGGGCAGTCGGGACAGATACGCAGTATTTT.